This section outlines one T cell receptor (beta chain) sequence together with its context. In the authors' workflow: Amplification of reference gene primers provided the estimated nucleated cell counts. Assay used: immunoSEQ multiplex PCR; TCRdb lists only in-frame clones, some missing. The V and J calls and clone size are taken from that table; D and trimming were inferred from the DNA. The table has a few hundred thousand clones, about 90% seen once; the top ten hold under 1.2%. Exposed enrollees encountered a COVID-19 case at some point within 2 weeks before study entry. This sample was taken from a study of blood T cell repertoires in COVID-19. Study summary: T cells, B-cell-depleted T cells, or PBMCs provided the cDNA or gDNA that served as material.

Source material: PBMCs or T cells enriched from blood (not recorded which). The TCR originated in a woman in her thirties who had been exposed to COVID-19.

In DNA, the CDR3 is TGTGCCAGCAGCCCCAAACCCGTACCGGGACAGAGAAAGATGAACACTGAAGCTTTCTTT. Its protein is CASSPKPVPGQRKMNTEAFF. The chain joins TRBV11-3 to TRBJ1-1; TRBD1 aligns across 7 bases. The germline V gene encodes CDR1 SGHNT and CDR2 YENEEA. Unmatched junction bases numbered 21, after V lost 5 bases and J lost 0 bases. The CDR3 loop spans 20 amino acids.